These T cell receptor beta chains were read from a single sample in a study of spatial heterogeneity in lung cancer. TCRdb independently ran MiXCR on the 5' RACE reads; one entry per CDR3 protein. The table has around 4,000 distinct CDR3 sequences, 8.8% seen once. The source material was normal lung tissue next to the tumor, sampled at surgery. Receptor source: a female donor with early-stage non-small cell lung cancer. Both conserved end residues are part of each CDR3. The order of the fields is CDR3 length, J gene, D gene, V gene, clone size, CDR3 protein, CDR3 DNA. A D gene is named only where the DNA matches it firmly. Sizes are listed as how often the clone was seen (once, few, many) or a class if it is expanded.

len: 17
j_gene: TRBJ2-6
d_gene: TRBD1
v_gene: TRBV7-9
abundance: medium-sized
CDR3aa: CASSLGTGGSGANVLTF
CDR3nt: TGTGCCAGCAGCTTAGGGACAGGGGGCTCTGGGGCCAACGTCCTGACTTTC

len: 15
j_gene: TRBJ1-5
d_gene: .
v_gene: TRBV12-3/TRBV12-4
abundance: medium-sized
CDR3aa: CASSPLAGEHQPQHF
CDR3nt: TGTGCCAGCAGTCCCCTGGCAGGGGAACATCAGCCCCAGCATTTT

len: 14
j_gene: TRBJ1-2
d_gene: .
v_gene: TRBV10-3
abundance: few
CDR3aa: CATRLEGEGRGYTF
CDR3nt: TGTGCCACCCGACTTGAGGGGGAAGGAAGGGGCTACACCTTC

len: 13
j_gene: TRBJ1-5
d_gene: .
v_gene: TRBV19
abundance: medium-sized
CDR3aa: CASSSGAGQPQHF
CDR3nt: TGTGCCAGTAGTTCGGGAGCTGGTCAGCCCCAGCATTTT

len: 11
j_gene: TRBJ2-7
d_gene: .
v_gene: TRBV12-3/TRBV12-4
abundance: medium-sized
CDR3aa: CASSLNYEQYF
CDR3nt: TGTGCCAGCAGTCTGAACTACGAGCAGTACTTC

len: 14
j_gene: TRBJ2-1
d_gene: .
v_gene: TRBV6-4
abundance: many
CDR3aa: CASSDSPGYNEQFF
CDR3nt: TGTGCCAGCAGTGATTCCCCGGGGTACAATGAGCAGTTCTTC

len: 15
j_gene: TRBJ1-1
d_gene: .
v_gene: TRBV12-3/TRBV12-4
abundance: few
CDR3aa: CASSQGGEENTEAFF
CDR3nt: TGTGCCAGCAGTCAAGGTGGGGAGGAGAACACTGAAGCTTTCTTT

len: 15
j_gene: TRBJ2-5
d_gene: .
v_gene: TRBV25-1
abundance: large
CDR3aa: CASSEAQGTQETQYF
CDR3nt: TGTGCCAGCAGTGAAGCCCAGGGCACCCAAGAGACCCAGTACTTC

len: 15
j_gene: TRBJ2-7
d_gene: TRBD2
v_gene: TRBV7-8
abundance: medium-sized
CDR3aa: CASSPKREGPYEQYF
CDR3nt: TGTGCCAGCAGCCCGAAGCGGGAGGGCCCCTACGAGCAGTACTTC

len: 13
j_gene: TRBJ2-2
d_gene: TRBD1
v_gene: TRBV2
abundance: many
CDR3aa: CASSRQGTGELFF
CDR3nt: TGTGCCAGCAGTCGACAGGGCACCGGGGAGCTGTTTTTT

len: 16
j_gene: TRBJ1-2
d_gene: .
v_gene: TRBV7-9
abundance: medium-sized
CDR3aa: CASSIDHRVSNYGYTF
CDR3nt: TGTGCCAGCAGCATCGACCACAGGGTTTCAAACTATGGCTACACCTTC